The 23 T cell receptor beta chains below come from one sample, sequenced in a study of cytomegalovirus exposure and HLA in healthy donors. Amplification used 60 Vbeta primers and 13 Jbeta primers. Method: immunoSEQ multiplex PCR; TCRdb's copy keeps in-frame clones and lacks some. This table holds 150,000 to 200,000 clones, more than 75% found once. Sequenced sample: PBMCs. The source of these receptors is a girl aged 2 to 10 in good health and CMV-seropositive.

The rearrangement links TRBV13 to TRBJ1-3; TRBD1 matches at 7 bases. Germline-derived CDR1 and CDR2 are PRHDT and FYEKMQ (reference sequence). The CDR3 sequence is 16 residues long. The J segment lost 7 bases and the V segment lost 5 bases, leaving 14 bases of the junction unmatched. CDR3 coding DNA: TGTGCCAGCAGCCTTGGGAGACAGGGTTACGGGAACACCATATATTTT. It codes for CASSLGRQGYGNTIYF. Combining the CDR3 with reference TRBV13 and TRBJ1-3 gives the whole variable domain AAGVIQSPRHLIKEKRETATLKCYPIPRHDTVYWYQQGPGQDPQFLISFYEKMQSDKGSIPDRFSAQQFSDYHSELNMSSLELGDSALYFCASSLGRQGYGNTIYFGEGSWLTVV.

This rearrangement joins TRBV28 to TRBJ2-5; D is unresolved. The assigned J gene may be wrong: the sequence end matches TRBJ2-7 better. The CDR3 has 11 amino acids. Germline loops: CDR1 MDHEN, CDR2 SYDVKM. CDR3 nucleotide sequence: TGTGCCAGCAGTCCGGTGTACGAGCAGTACTTC. Residues: CASSPVYEQYF.

The rearrangement uses TRBV9 and TRBJ2-1, with D possibly being TRBD2 (5 bases). In germline, CDR1 is SGDLS, CDR2 YYNGEE. The ends were cut back, 4 bases at V and 4 bases at J, with 15 bases in the middle. The CDR3 is made up of 15 amino acids. CDR3 region: CASSPYGADYNEQFF. CDR3 DNA sequence: TGTGCCAGCAGCCCCTACGGAGCGGATTACAATGAGCAGTTCTTC.

V is TRBV5-6 and J is TRBJ2-1; tentatively, D is TRBD2 (6 bases). The CDR3 runs to 11 residues. The germline CDR1 and CDR2 sequences are SGHDT and YYEEEE. Deletions cut 2 bases from V and 14 bases from J, with 11 bases between. The CDR3 loop is CASSFAGMKFF. Here the CDR3 DNA reads TGTGCCAGCAGCTTCGCGGGGATGAAGTTCTTC.

The gene calls are TRBV21-1 and TRBJ2-3; the table's D gene call, TRBD2, was not cross checked with the DNA. TRBV21-1 is classified as a pseudogene. CDR3 length: 16 residues. CDR3 coding DNA: TGTGCCAGCAGCATAGTCCGGGGTTCTAGCACAGATACGCAGTATTTT. Residues: CASSIVRGSSTDTQYF.

The gene calls are TRBV29-1 and TRBJ1-2; tentatively, D is TRBD1 (6 bases). Looked up from germline, CDR1 is SQVTM and CDR2 is ANQGSEA. The CDR3 totals 12 residues. V lost 6 bases and J lost 7, with 15 bases in between. In nucleotides, the CDR3 is TGCAGCGTAGAGTTTCCCAGGGGTGGCTACACCTTC. Its translation: CSVEFPRGGYTF.

This chain uses TRBV19 with TRBJ2-7; TRBD1 might be the D (6 bases). CDR1 and CDR2 (germline): LNHDA, SQIVND (reference sequence). The CDR3 extends over 18 amino acids. With 5 bases removed from V and 0 bases from J, the gap between germline ends came to 23 bases. The CDR3 here is CASSPGHARQYSSYEQYF. In DNA form, the CDR3 reads TGTGCCAGTAGTCCGGGACACGCTCGACAATACTCCTCCTACGAGCAGTACTTC.

This clone was seen a few times. This chain joins TRBV5-6 and TRBJ2-7; 9 nucleotides agree with TRBD2. Germline assignment: CDR1 SGHDT and CDR2 YYEEEE. The V and J ends lost 6 bases and 3 bases, in that order; junction bases with no gene match: 10. CDR3 size: 15 residues. The CDR3 sequence: CASMRGSGRVYEQYF. Here the CDR3 DNA reads TGTGCCAGCATGCGAGGTAGCGGGAGAGTCTACGAGCAGTACTTC.

The chain combines TRBV19 with TRBJ2-5; weak D call: TRBD1 (6 bases). Germline V gene sequence: CDR1 LNHDA, CDR2 SQIVND (reference sequence). The CDR3 has 15 residues. The V and J ends lost 4 bases and 1 base respectively, with 13 bases between them. CDR3 in amino acids: CASSTYLDSQETQYF. DNA for the CDR3: TGTGCCAGTAGTACCTATCTGGACAGCCAAGAGACCCAGTACTTC.

The chain couples TRBV29-1 to TRBJ2-1; 8 positions agree with TRBD2. Germline assignment: CDR1 SQVTM and CDR2 ANQGSEA. The CDR3 length is 15 residues. J was trimmed by 2 bases and V by 4 bases; bases with no gene match: 7. The CDR3 spells CSVVGREGPYNEQFF. The CDR3 nucleotides read TGCAGCGTTGTAGGACGGGAGGGCCCCTACAATGAGCAGTTCTTC.

The chain combines TRBV4-1 with TRBJ1-2; TRBD1 matches 10 bases. Per germline, CDR1 MGHRA and CDR2 YSYEKL. This CDR3 is built from 15 residues. V was clipped by 6 bases and J by 3 bases; unmatched bases: 7. CDR3 bases: TGCGCCAGCAGTCGATCGACAGGGGGCTACTATGGCTACACCTTC. Protein product: CASSRSTGGYYGYTF.

V usage is TRBV9 and J usage is TRBJ1-5, with D perhaps TRBD1 (6 bases). Trimming pared 4 bases from V and 2 bases from J, leaving 10 bases between. The CDR3 extends over 14 amino acids. Looked up from germline, CDR1 is SGDLS and CDR2 is YYNGEE. The CDR3 protein is CASSRGGGNQPQHF. The CDR3 nucleotides are TGTGCCAGCAGCCGGGGGGGCGGCAATCAGCCCCAGCATTTT.

This clone turned up a few times. This chain joins TRBV4-1 and TRBJ1-2; D gene unclear. The germline V gene has CDR1 MGHRA and CDR2 YSYEKL. CDR3 size: 14 residues. The germline V and J ends were trimmed by 1 base and 4 bases, with 10 bases remaining between them. For the CDR3, the DNA is TGCGCCAGCAGCCAAGGGTTCGGGTTCTATGGCTACACCTTC. This encodes CASSQGFGFYGYTF.

This chain joins TRBV6-5 and TRBJ1-5; D remains ambiguous. The germline CDR1 and CDR2 sequences are MNHEY and SVGAGI. Deletions cut 5 bases from V and 7 bases from J, with 12 bases between. The CDR3 consists of 13 residues. This CDR3 is CASSRSIEQPQHF. The CDR3 coding sequence is TGTGCCAGCAGTAGATCAATAGAACAGCCCCAGCATTTT.

The V and J genes are TRBV6-4 and TRBJ2-2; TRBD2 agrees at 8 bases. The CDR3 loop spans 14 amino acids. The V gene's germline CDR1 is MRHNA and CDR2 SNTAGT. J gave up 4 bases and V 5 bases, and 3 bases lay outside the gene matches. In DNA form, the CDR3 reads TGTGCCAGCAGTAGGAGCGGGAGCACCGGGGAGCTGTTTTTT. This encodes CASSRSGSTGELFF.

The V gene is TRBV19, the J gene TRBJ2-6; D is possibly TRBD1 (6 bases). The CDR3 loop spans 18 amino acids. The V gene's germline CDR1 is LNHDA and CDR2 SQIVND (reference sequence). The V end was cut by 0 bases, the J end by 5 bases, with 17 bases between. As DNA, the CDR3 is TGTGCCAGTAGTATAGATCGCTGGGGCAGGGGAAGGGCCAACGTCCTGACTTTC. Translating gives CASSIDRWGRGRANVLTF.

The table lists this clone with a count of one. The V and J genes are TRBV29-1 and TRBJ1-1; D not certain. The CDR3 is 14 amino acids. Trimming took 5 bases from V and 6 from J, leaving 19 bases between them. Germline V gene data show CDR1 as SQVTM and CDR2 as ANQGSEA. The CDR3 sequence is CSVRRFTAGAEAFF. The CDR3 coding sequence is TGCAGCGTTAGGAGGTTTACCGCGGGCGCTGAAGCTTTCTTT.

The chain couples TRBV10-3 to TRBJ1-1; 7 bases line up with TRBD1. Germline V gene lookup returns CDR1 ENHRY and CDR2 SYGVKD. With V trimmed by 2 bases and J by 1 base, 7 bases remained unmatched. The CDR3 has 16 amino acids. CDR3 loop: CAISERAGGSNTEAFF. For the CDR3, the DNA is TGTGCCATCAGTGAGCGCGCAGGGGGGTCGAACACTGAAGCTTTCTTT.

The chain combines TRBV30 with TRBJ1-1; D is possibly TRBD1 (5 bases). Per the germline V gene, CDR1 is GTSNPN and CDR2 is SVGIG (reference sequence). The CDR3 spans 13 residues. Trimming left V 5 bases short and J 1 base short, with 11 bases between. The CDR3: CAWSQGWNTEAFF. Written as DNA, the CDR3 is TGTGCCTGGTCCCAGGGCTGGAACACTGAAGCTTTCTTT. Filled out from reference TRBV30 and TRBJ1-1, the complete variable domain reads SQTIHQWPATLVQPVGSPLSLECTVEGTSNPNLYWYRQAAGRGLQLLFYSVGIGQISSEVPQNLSASRPQDRQFILSSKKLLLSDSGFYLCAWSQGWNTEAFFGQGTRLTVV.

For this clone: Its ends do not fully match the called genes, so a read error is possible. J is TRBJ1-2 and V is TRBV7-3; D not resolved. Germline loops: CDR1 SGHTA, CDR2 FQGTGA. The CDR3 is 13 residues long. This CDR3 reads CASSLSPGAQLLF. CDR3 DNA sequence: TGTGCCAGCAGCTTAAGTCCGGGAGCCCAGCTCCTATTC.

The chain links TRBV2 to TRBJ2-1; 8 nucleotides agree with TRBD2. Germline V gene lookup returns CDR1 SNHLY and CDR2 FYNNEI. The V segment lost 6 bases and the J segment 3 bases; nucleotides outside the gene matches: 4. This CDR3 contains 14 residues. CDR3 protein: CASRGGTSYNEQFF. The CDR3 DNA sequence: TGTGCCAGCAGGGGAGGGACTAGCTACAATGAGCAGTTCTTC.

This sequence joins TRBV9 and TRBJ2-1; 7 nucleotides align to TRBD2. Per the germline V gene, CDR1 is SGDLS and CDR2 is YYNGEE. V was pared by 4 bases and J by 7 bases, with 11 bases of the junction left unmatched. The CDR3 extends over 15 amino acids. DNA of the CDR3: TGTGCCAGCAGCCCCGGGGCGGGAGTAAAGAATGAGCAGTTCTTC. As protein: CASSPGAGVKNEQFF. The full variable domain, rest sourced from reference TRBV9 and TRBJ2-1, is DSGVTQTPKHLITATGQRVTLRCSPRSGDLSVYWYQQSLDQGLQFLIQYYNGEERAKGNILERFSAQQFPDLHSELNLSSLELGDSALYFCASSPGAGVKNEQFFGPGTRLTVL.

The chain combines TRBV28 with TRBJ2-3; possible D gene TRBD2, 5 bases. CDR3 size: 14 residues. CDR1 is MDHEN and CDR2 is SYDVKM in the germline V gene. V gave up 3 bases and J gave up 3 bases, with 10 bases separating them. This CDR3 is CASSFGLATDTQYF. The CDR3 nucleotides read TGTGCCAGCAGTTTCGGCCTAGCAACAGATACGCAGTATTTT.